This T cell receptor beta chain appears in the sequencing data of a study of cytomegalovirus exposure and HLA in healthy donors. Findings of the study overall: Rarity marked most TCR sequences, yet some public TCRs occurred in many donors. Per a later analysis, HLA-associated TCR beta chains showed more clonal expansion than other, equally common TCR beta chains. Data from an earlier analysis indicated that most TCR beta V segments were productive either about 87% or about 30% of the time.

This clone was seen a handful of times. The antigen is not known. Healthy bone marrow donors made up the donors. Primers included in the PCR were 60 Vbeta and 13 Jbeta primers. TCRdb's table, derived via immunoSEQ multiplex PCR, lists solely in-frame clones and lacks some. The table includes about 130,000 clones, 70% to 85% detected once. Germline V lookup: CDR1 LGHNT, CDR2 FRNRAP. The CDR3 is made up of 15 amino acids. Trimming at V came to 6 bases and at J to 9 bases, leaving 10 bases not matched to a gene. The receptor was isolated from a woman aged 60-75 years in good health and CMV-seropositive. V gene TRBV12-5 combines with J gene TRBJ2-3; 12 positions match TRBD2. The sample taken for sequencing was PBMCs. CDR3 sequence (DNA): TGTGCTAGTGGGTCTAGCGGGGGGGCAATTACGACGCAGTATTTT. Translated, it gives CASGSSGGAITTQYF.